Below, 6 T cell receptor beta chains from the same sample are listed, as sequenced in a study of blood T cell repertoires in COVID-19. TCRdb's table, derived via immunoSEQ multiplex PCR, lists solely in-frame clones and lacks some. The sample carries 11,000 to 15,000 clones, under 90% recorded once. Input material: peripheral blood. The receptors stem from a woman in her sixties with acute or convalescent COVID-19.

This chain links TRBV2 with TRBJ2-3; D may be TRBD2 (5 bases). The CDR3 runs 17 residues. Germline-derived CDR1 and CDR2 are SNHLY and FYNNEI. Trimming shortened V by 0 bases and J by 0 bases, and 13 bases separated the two germline ends. CDR3 loop: CASSEAGPAASTDTQYF. CDR3 in DNA: TGTGCCAGCAGTGAAGCCGGTCCAGCGGCTAGCACAGATACGCAGTATTTT.

This clone was seen more than once but under ten times. The chain uses TRBV24-1 and TRBJ1-2; 7 bases align to TRBD1. The J segment lost 8 bases and the V segment lost 4 bases, leaving 9 bases of the junction unmatched. CDR1 and CDR2 from the germline V gene are KGHDR and SFDVKD. This CDR3 contains 14 residues. The CDR3 DNA reads TGTGCCACCAGTGAATCTGACAGGGTGAGAGGCTACACCTTC. This sequence encodes CATSESDRVRGYTF.

The CDR3 nucleotides are TGCGCCAGCAGCTACCGGGACAGGGATTTAAGTGAGCAGTTCTTC. The encoded protein is CASSYRDRDLSEQFF. The chain is built from TRBV5-1 and TRBJ2-1, with 9 bases lining up with TRBD1. Germline V CDR1 and CDR2: SGHRS, YFSETQ. The CDR3 consists of 15 residues. V lost 3 bases to trimming and J lost 9 bases; unmatched junction nucleotides: 10.

This chain links TRBV5-1 with TRBJ2-1; 9 nucleotides align to TRBD1. The CDR3 has 16 amino acids. The V and J ends lost 4 bases and 8 bases, in that order; junction bases with no gene match: 13. CDR1 and CDR2 (germline): SGHRS, YFSETQ. The CDR3 spells CASSPGQGRKVDEQFF. The CDR3 DNA is TGCGCCAGCAGCCCGGGACAGGGTCGCAAGGTTGATGAGCAGTTCTTC.

V is TRBV21-1 and J is TRBJ2-2; the table gives TRBD1 as D, unverified against the DNA. TRBV21-1 is an annotated pseudogene. The CDR3 covers 18 residues. CDR3 in amino acids: CASSRRFPGQGWAGELFF. CDR3 coding DNA: TGTGCCAGCAGCCGGAGATTTCCTGGACAGGGTTGGGCCGGGGAGCTGTTTTTT.

The rearrangement uses TRBV4-3 and TRBJ1-5, with TRBD1 matching 9 bases. Germline CDR1 LGHNA, CDR2 YSLEER. V lost 0 bases and J lost 4; bases outside the gene matches: 4. The CDR3 contains 16 residues. This CDR3 is CASSQDRGQGNQPQHF. The DNA of the CDR3 is TGCGCCAGCAGCCAAGATCGGGGACAGGGAAATCAGCCCCAGCATTTT.